What follows are 31 T cell receptor beta chains derived from one specimen sequenced in a study of somatic mutations in cytotoxic T cells in rheumatoid arthritis. Assay: immunoSEQ multiplex PCR; the TCRdb copy retains only in-frame clones and omits some. Of about 20,000 clones listed, about 86% are singletons. Sequencing input: CD8+ T cells sorted from blood. The receptor set was obtained from a woman in her forties or fifties in good health.

This chain uses TRBV9 with TRBJ1-6, with a weak D call TRBD1 (5 bases). This CDR3 is built from 14 residues. The V end was cut by 4 bases, the J end by 8 bases, with 13 bases between. Germline V gene sequence: CDR1 SGDLS, CDR2 YYNGEE. CDR3 region: CASSPDSHYSPLHF. CDR3 coding DNA: TGTGCCAGCAGCCCTGACAGCCACTATTCACCCCTCCACTTT.

The rearrangement uses TRBV28 and TRBJ1-3; 7 nucleotides line up with TRBD1. The germline V gene encodes CDR1 MDHEN and CDR2 SYDVKM. The CDR3 has 16 amino acids. After removal of 5 bases from V and 0 bases from J, the junction contained 7 bases not matched to a gene. CDR3 sequence (DNA): TGTGCCAGCAGTCTACCGGGACAGTACTCTGGAAACACCATATATTTT. This gives the protein CASSLPGQYSGNTIYF.

The chain employs TRBV28 and TRBJ1-3; 7 bases match TRBD1. The length of the CDR3 is 22 residues. The V gene's germline CDR1 is MDHEN and CDR2 SYDVKM. With 5 bases clipped from V and 0 bases from J, the junction kept 25 bases outside the gene matches. The CDR3 is CASSGYLGTVLEFVSSGNTIYF. CDR3 in DNA: TGTGCCAGCAGTGGGTACCTCGGGACAGTTCTCGAGTTCGTCAGCTCTGGAAACACCATATATTTT.

V and J are TRBV5-8 and TRBJ2-7; possibly TRBD2 for D (5 bases). The CDR3 length is 13 residues. Trimming stripped 0 bases from V and 6 bases from J, with 10 bases between. The germline gives CDR1 SGHTS, CDR2 YDEGEE. The CDR3 spells CASSLVFRGEQYV. As DNA, the CDR3 is TGTGCCAGCAGCTTGGTGTTTCGGGGCGAGCAGTACGTC.

Only one count was recorded for this clone. The rearrangement joins TRBV4-3 to TRBJ2-7; 10 positions agree with TRBD2. Looked up from germline, CDR1 is LGHNA and CDR2 is YSLEER. The CDR3 runs 16 residues. Trimming cost V 0 bases and J 4 bases; bases outside gene matches: 6. The CDR3 DNA reads TGCGCCAGCAGCCAAGATATGTCTAGCGGGGGTTACGAGCAGTACTTC. Translating gives CASSQDMSSGGYEQYF.

This clone was seen just once. The chain carries TRBV28 and TRBJ1-2; no reliable D call. Trimming pared 2 bases from V and 4 bases from J, leaving 20 bases between. Per germline, CDR1 MDHEN and CDR2 SYDVKM. The length of the CDR3 is 17 residues. The CDR3 loop reads CASSLRVPRGFVYGYTF. The DNA for the CDR3 is TGTGCCAGCAGTTTACGAGTCCCGCGGGGTTTTGTCTATGGCTACACCTTC.

The chain joins TRBV5-6 to TRBJ1-2, with D possibly TRBD1 on 5 matching bases. Germline CDR1 reads SGHDT; CDR2 reads YYEEEE. The V and J ends lost 3 bases and 3 bases respectively, with 21 bases between them. The CDR3 has 17 residues. CDR3 nucleotide sequence: TGTGCCAGCAGCTCCGAGACCCCGGGACCCCTCGACTATGGCTACACCTTC. Translating it yields CASSSETPGPLDYGYTF.

The J gene is TRBJ2-1, the V gene TRBV4-1; D remains ambiguous. The CDR3 totals 12 residues. Germline assignment: CDR1 MGHRA and CDR2 YSYEKL. Between the trimmed V and J ends, which lost 1 base and 7 bases, there was a span of 5 bases. The CDR3 bases are TGCGCCAGCAGCCAAGGTCCTAATGAGCAGTTCTTC. Its protein is CASSQGPNEQFF.

V is TRBV10-1 and J is TRBJ2-1, with TRBD1 matching 10 bases. Losses at the gene ends were 5 bases for V and 8 bases for J; bases not matched to a gene: 15. CDR1 and CDR2 (germline): WNHNN, SYGVQD (reference sequence). The CDR3 covers 17 residues. CDR3 residues: CASSPIPGQGPPDEQFF. The CDR3 DNA is TGCGCCAGCAGTCCTATTCCGGGACAGGGGCCCCCCGATGAGCAGTTCTTC.

The chain joins TRBV6-5 to TRBJ1-1, with D uncertain. Trimming removed 7 bases from V and 1 base from J, with 13 bases in between. This CDR3 is built from 14 residues. CDR1 is MNHEY, CDR2 SVGAGI, per germline. The CDR3 region has the DNA TGTGCCAGCACCCCAATGTCCAGGAACACTGAAGCTTTCTTT. Its protein product is CASTPMSRNTEAFF.

CDR3 amino acids: CASSLSQGLIYGYTF. CDR3 sequence (DNA): TGTGCCAGCAGCTTAAGCCAGGGCTTGATCTATGGCTACACCTTC. The gene calls are TRBV7-9 and TRBJ1-2, with D possibly TRBD1 on 5 matching bases. The V and J ends lost 2 bases and 4 bases respectively, with 14 bases between them. Germline-derived CDR1 and CDR2 are SEHNR and FQNEAQ (reference sequence). The CDR3 totals 15 residues.

The V and J genes are TRBV15 and TRBJ2-1, with D possibly being TRBD1 or TRBD2 (6 bases each). From germline, CDR1 is LNHNV and CDR2 YYDKDF (reference sequence). Trimming took 0 bases from V and 10 from J, leaving 16 bases between them. The CDR3 sequence is 15 residues long. This CDR3 reads CATSRDRSGAGEQFF. CDR3 bases: TGTGCCACCAGCAGAGATCGATCGGGGGCTGGGGAGCAGTTCTTC.

In DNA, the CDR3 is TGTGCCAGCAGCGTCCTCCCGGCCAACGTCCTGACTTTC. Translated, it gives CASSVLPANVLTF. The chain has TRBV6-1 and TRBJ2-6; D ambiguous. V was cut by 6 bases and J by 6 bases, with 9 bases left in between. Germline values: CDR1 MNHNS, CDR2 SASEGT. The CDR3 is 13 residues long.

As regards this clone: One end of the junction is discordant with germline, which a read error may explain. The rearrangement joins TRBV6-4 to TRBJ2-3; 13 nucleotides agree with TRBD2. Germline loops: CDR1 MRHNA, CDR2 SNTAGT. The CDR3 totals 15 residues. CDR3 sequence: CASSGLAGGTDTQYF. The CDR3 nucleotides read TGTGCCAGCAGTGGACTAGCGGGGGGCACGGATACGCAGTATTTT.

The chain recombines TRBV19 with TRBJ2-7; 10 nucleotides line up with TRBD2. Per the germline V gene, CDR1 is LNHDA and CDR2 is SQIVND (reference sequence). The V gene end was trimmed by 10 bases and the J gene end by 5 bases; junction bases not matched to a gene: 8. CDR3 length equals 13 residues. The chain's CDR3 is CAISGGAADEQYF. CDR3 in DNA: TGTGCCATCAGCGGGGGGGCCGCAGACGAGCAGTACTTC.

The genes are TRBV13 and TRBJ2-7; no clear D. Germline V CDR1 and CDR2: PRHDT, FYEKMQ (reference sequence). The ends were cut back, 5 bases at V and 2 bases at J, with 10 bases in the middle. CDR3 length: 13 amino acids. In nucleotides, the CDR3 is TGTGCCAGCAGCCAGGACGGTACCTACGAGCAGTACTTC. Translating gives CASSQDGTYEQYF.

This clone was seen once. The CDR3 DNA sequence: TGCGCCAGCAGTCAATCGATCAATGGGGGGGGAGACACTGAAGCTTTCTTT. It translates to CASSQSINGGGDTEAFF. The chain is built from TRBV23-1 and TRBJ1-1, with D possibly being TRBD1 (5 bases). TRBV23-1 is marked as an open reading frame, function uncertain. Trimming removed 0 bases at V and 3 bases at J, with 17 bases between. There are 17 residues in the CDR3.

The chain links TRBV4-3 to TRBJ2-1; D not resolved. Germline values: CDR1 LGHNA, CDR2 YSLEER. Trimming removed 1 base from V and 3 bases from J, with 10 bases in between. This CDR3 is 15 amino acids long. The CDR3 sequence: CASSQVRIGYNEQFF. For the CDR3, the DNA is TGCGCCAGCAGCCAAGTTAGGATCGGCTACAATGAGCAGTTCTTC.

The V gene is TRBV15, the J gene TRBJ2-1; D is unclear. V lost 1 base, J lost 7 bases, and 20 bases lay in between. The CDR3 runs 17 residues. CDR1 LNHNV and CDR2 YYDKDF come from the germline V gene (reference sequence). CDR3 sequence (DNA): TGTGCCACCAGCAGAGGGGTCCCACACCTACCCCTGAATGAGCAGTTCTTC. Protein product: CATSRGVPHLPLNEQFF.

The V gene is TRBV4-3, the J gene TRBJ1-3, with D possibly matching TRBD1 (6 bases). V was shortened by 5 bases and J by 0 bases, with 14 bases between the two germline ends. Germline lookup yields CDR1 LGHNA and CDR2 YSLEER. The CDR3 is 16 residues long. The CDR3 sequence is CASSVRQDLSGNTIYF. The CDR3 nucleotides are TGCGCCAGCAGCGTCCGACAGGACCTCTCTGGAAACACCATATATTTT.

This clone occurred a few times. This chain joins TRBV6-1 and TRBJ1-2, with D unclear. The CDR3 has 13 amino acids. Germline V gene lookup returns CDR1 MNHNS and CDR2 SASEGT. Trimming shortened V by 4 bases and J by 5 bases, and 11 bases separated the two germline ends. CDR3 region: CASSARETYGYTF. In DNA, the CDR3 is TGTGCCAGCAGTGCCCGGGAGACGTATGGCTACACCTTC.

The V and J genes are TRBV11-2 and TRBJ2-5, with D perhaps TRBD2 (6 bases). CDR3 length: 16 amino acids. CDR1 and CDR2 (germline): SGHAT, FQNNGV. V lost 3 bases to trimming and J lost 5 bases, with 19 bases between them. In nucleotides, the CDR3 is TGTGCCAGCAGCTTGGATCAGGCGGGGAGTTATGAGACCCAGTACTTC. Residues: CASSLDQAGSYETQYF.

The V call is TRBV15, the J call TRBJ1-1; D perhaps matches TRBD1 (5 bases). In germline, CDR1 is LNHNV, CDR2 YYDKDF (reference sequence). The V and J ends lost 4 bases and 3 bases respectively, with 15 bases between them. CDR3 length: 15 amino acids. CDR3 region: CATSITLGEDTEAFF. The CDR3 nucleotides read TGTGCCACCAGCATAACACTAGGGGAGGACACTGAAGCTTTCTTT.

This clone was recorded only once. The chain recombines TRBV7-8 with TRBJ2-3, with a possible D match to TRBD1 (6 bases). The CDR3 is 17 amino acids. Deletions cut 0 bases from V and 2 bases from J, with 15 bases between. Per the germline V gene, CDR1 is SGHVS and CDR2 is FQNEAQ. The CDR3 here is CASSLAAQGRDTDTQYF. CDR3 in DNA: TGTGCCAGCAGCTTAGCGGCCCAGGGGCGCGACACAGATACGCAGTATTTT.

This sequence joins TRBV25-1 and TRBJ1-2; a weak D match, TRBD1 (5 bases). CDR1 is MGHDK, CDR2 SYGVNS, per germline. The ends were cut back, 0 bases at V and 0 bases at J, with 11 bases in the middle. The CDR3 runs to 16 residues. The CDR3 region is CASSEYWDVANYGYTF. CDR3 nucleotide sequence: TGTGCCAGCAGTGAATATTGGGACGTAGCTAACTATGGCTACACCTTC.

This sequence joins TRBV4-3 and TRBJ1-1; no definite D call. The germline gives CDR1 LGHNA, CDR2 YSLEER. There are 16 residues in the CDR3. Deletions cut 0 bases from V and 1 base from J, with 12 bases between. The CDR3 spells CASSQELDGGNTEAFF. CDR3 nucleotide sequence: TGCGCCAGCAGCCAAGAACTGGACGGAGGGAACACTGAAGCTTTCTTT.

The gene calls are TRBV5-6 and TRBJ1-5, with TRBD1 as a possible D gene (6 bases). V lost 1 base and J 7 bases, leaving 12 bases between the germline ends. The germline V gene has CDR1 SGHDT and CDR2 YYEEEE. The CDR3 consists of 14 residues. As DNA, the CDR3 is TGTGCCAGCAGCTTGTGGGGGCTCAGCCAGCCCCAGCATTTT. Encoded protein: CASSLWGLSQPQHF.

The CDR3 loop reads CASSQGTVLYSPLHF. Written as DNA, the CDR3 is TGTGCCAGCAGCCAAGGGACAGTTCTTTATTCACCCCTCCACTTT. The chain uses TRBV28 and TRBJ1-6; TRBD1 agrees at 7 bases. Germline-derived CDR1 and CDR2 are MDHEN and SYDVKM. Unmatched junction bases numbered 10, after V lost 6 bases and J lost 8 bases. The CDR3 is 15 residues long.

This sequence joins TRBV4-2 and TRBJ1-2; TRBD1 might be the D (5 bases). Trimming pared 0 bases from V and 3 bases from J, leaving 11 bases between. The CDR3 runs 15 residues. Germline V CDR1 and CDR2: LGHNA, YNFKEQ. CDR3 region: CASSQDPGGYYGYTF. The CDR3 bases are TGTGCCAGCAGCCAAGATCCTGGGGGTTACTATGGCTACACCTTC.

The rearrangement links TRBV28 to TRBJ1-6; D possibly corresponds to TRBD1 (5 bases). CDR1 and CDR2 from the germline V gene are MDHEN and SYDVKM. The V end was cut by 8 bases, the J end by 7 bases, with 15 bases between. This CDR3 is built from 14 residues. CDR3 region: CASEIGHQNSPLHF. The DNA of the CDR3 is TGTGCCAGCGAAATCGGACATCAGAATTCACCCCTCCACTTT. Together with reference TRBV28 and TRBJ1-6, the CDR3 gives the full variable domain: DVKVTQSSRYLVKRTGEKVFLECVQDMDHENMFWYRQDPGLGLRLIYFSYDVKMKEKGDIPEGYSVSREKKERFSLILESASTNQTSMYLCASEIGHQNSPLHFGNGTRLTVT.

CDR3 region: CASSLTAVYNEQFF. Written as DNA, the CDR3 is TGTGCCAGCAGCTTAACGGCGGTATACAATGAGCAGTTCTTC. The V gene is TRBV11-2, the J gene TRBJ2-1; no clear D. The V end was cut by 2 bases, the J end by 4 bases, with 9 bases between. The length of the CDR3 is 14 residues. Germline values: CDR1 SGHAT, CDR2 FQNNGV.